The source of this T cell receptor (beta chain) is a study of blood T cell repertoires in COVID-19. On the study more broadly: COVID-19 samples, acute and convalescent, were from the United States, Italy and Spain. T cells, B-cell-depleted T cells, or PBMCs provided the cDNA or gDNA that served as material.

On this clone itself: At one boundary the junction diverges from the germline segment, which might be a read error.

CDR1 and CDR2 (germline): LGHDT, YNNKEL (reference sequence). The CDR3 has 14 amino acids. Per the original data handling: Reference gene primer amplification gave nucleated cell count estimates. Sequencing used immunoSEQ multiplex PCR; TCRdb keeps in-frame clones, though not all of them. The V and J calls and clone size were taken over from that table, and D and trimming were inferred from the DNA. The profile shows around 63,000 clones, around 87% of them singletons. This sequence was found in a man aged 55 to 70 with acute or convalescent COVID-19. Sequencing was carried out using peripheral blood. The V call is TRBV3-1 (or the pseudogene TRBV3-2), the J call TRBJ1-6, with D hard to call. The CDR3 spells CASSQGRAAPPQRF. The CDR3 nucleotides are TGTGCCAGCAGCCAAGGGCGGGCTGCTCCCCCCCAACGTTTT.